This note documents a single TCR beta chain sequence. The entry originates in a study of T cell repertoires in ileal Crohn's disease. The CDR3 extends over 15 amino acids. Germline CDR1 is MNHEY and CDR2 is SVGAGI. V lost 6 bases to trimming and J lost 7 bases, with 19 bases between them. Produced via immunoSEQ multiplex PCR; TCRdb's table is partial and in-frame only. The sample gives over 2,000 clones, approximately 76% of which show up once; about an eighth is in the top ten. Sequencing was performed on ileal tissue. This chain connects TRBV6-5 to TRBJ2-1; a weak D match, TRBD2 (6 bases). This clonotype was sampled from an adult with Crohn's disease. CDR3 coding DNA: TGTGCCAGCAGCCCGGGACTTCCGAGAACAAATGAGCAGTTCTTC. Protein: CASSPGLPRTNEQFF.